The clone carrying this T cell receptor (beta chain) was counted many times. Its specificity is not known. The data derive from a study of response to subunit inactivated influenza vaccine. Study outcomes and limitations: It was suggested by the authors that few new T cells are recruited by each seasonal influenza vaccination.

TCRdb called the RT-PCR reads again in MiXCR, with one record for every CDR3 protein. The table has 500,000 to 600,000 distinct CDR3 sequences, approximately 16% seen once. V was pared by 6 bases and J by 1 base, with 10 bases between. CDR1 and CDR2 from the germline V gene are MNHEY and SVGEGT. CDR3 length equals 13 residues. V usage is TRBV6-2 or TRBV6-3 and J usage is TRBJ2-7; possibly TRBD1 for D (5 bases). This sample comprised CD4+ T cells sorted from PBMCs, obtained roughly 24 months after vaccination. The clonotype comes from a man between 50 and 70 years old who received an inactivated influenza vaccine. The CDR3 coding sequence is TGTGCCAGCAGAACCCCAGGGTCCTACGAGCAGTACTTC. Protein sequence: CASRTPGSYEQYF.